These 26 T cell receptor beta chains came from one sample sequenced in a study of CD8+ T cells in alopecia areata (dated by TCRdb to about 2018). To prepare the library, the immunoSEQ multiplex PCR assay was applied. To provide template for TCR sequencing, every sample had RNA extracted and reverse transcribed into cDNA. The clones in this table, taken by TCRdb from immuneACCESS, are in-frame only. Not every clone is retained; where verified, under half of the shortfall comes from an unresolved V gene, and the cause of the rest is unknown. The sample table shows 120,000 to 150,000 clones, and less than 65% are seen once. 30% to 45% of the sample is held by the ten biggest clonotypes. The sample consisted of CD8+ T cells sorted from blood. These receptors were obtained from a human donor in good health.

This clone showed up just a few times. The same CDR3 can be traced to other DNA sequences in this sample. As DNA, the CDR3 is TGCAGCGTTGAAGGCAGGGACTATGGCTACACCTTC. Protein sequence: CSVEGRDYGYTF. The V gene is TRBV29-1, the J gene TRBJ1-2, with D possibly being TRBD1 (5 bases). CDR3 size: 12 residues. Deletions cut 1 base from V and 3 bases from J, with 6 bases between. Per germline, CDR1 SQVTM and CDR2 ANQGSEA.

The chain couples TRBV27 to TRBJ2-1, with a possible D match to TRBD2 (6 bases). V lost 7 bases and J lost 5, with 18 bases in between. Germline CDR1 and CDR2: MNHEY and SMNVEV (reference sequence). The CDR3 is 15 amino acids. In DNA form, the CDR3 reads TGTGCCAGCATCCGTCTAGCGTTTGGGAACAATGAGCAGTTCTTC. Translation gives CASIRLAFGNNEQFF.

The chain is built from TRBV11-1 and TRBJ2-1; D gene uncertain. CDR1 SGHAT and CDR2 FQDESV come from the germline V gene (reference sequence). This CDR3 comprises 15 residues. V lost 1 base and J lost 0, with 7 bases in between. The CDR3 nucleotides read TGTGCCAGCAGCTTAGATGCCTCCTCCTACAATGAGCAGTTCTTC. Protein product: CASSLDASSYNEQFF.

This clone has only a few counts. The CDR3: CASSLARRESTGELFF. DNA of the CDR3: TGCGCCAGCAGCTTGGCCAGGCGGGAGAGCACCGGGGAGCTGTTTTTT. V usage is TRBV5-1 and J usage is TRBJ2-2; 7 nucleotides match TRBD2. This CDR3 has 16 amino acids. Germline-derived CDR1 and CDR2 are SGHRS and YFSETQ. The junction had 6 bases not matched to a gene; V was cut back by 0 bases and J by 4 bases.

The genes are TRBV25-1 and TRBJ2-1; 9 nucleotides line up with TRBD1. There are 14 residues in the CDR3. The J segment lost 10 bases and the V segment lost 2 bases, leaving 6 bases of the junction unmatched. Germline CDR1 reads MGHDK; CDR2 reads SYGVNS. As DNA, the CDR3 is TGTGCCAGCAGTGAAGGGACAGGGCTTGGGGAGCAGTTCTTC. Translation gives CASSEGTGLGEQFF.

The CDR3: CASKEDSSGELFF. The CDR3 nucleotides read TGCGCCAGCAAGGAGGACAGCTCCGGGGAGCTGTTTTTT. The rearrangement joins TRBV5-1 to TRBJ2-2; D perhaps matches TRBD1 (6 bases). Trimming took 6 bases from V and 6 from J, leaving 12 bases between them. The CDR3 runs 13 residues. CDR1 and CDR2 from the germline V gene are SGHRS and YFSETQ.

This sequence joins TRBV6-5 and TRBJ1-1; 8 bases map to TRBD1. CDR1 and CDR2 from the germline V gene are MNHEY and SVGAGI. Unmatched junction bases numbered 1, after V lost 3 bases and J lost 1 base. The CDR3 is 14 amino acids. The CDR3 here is CASSYGTGNTEAFF. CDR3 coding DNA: TGTGCCAGCAGTTATGGGACAGGGAACACTGAAGCTTTCTTT.

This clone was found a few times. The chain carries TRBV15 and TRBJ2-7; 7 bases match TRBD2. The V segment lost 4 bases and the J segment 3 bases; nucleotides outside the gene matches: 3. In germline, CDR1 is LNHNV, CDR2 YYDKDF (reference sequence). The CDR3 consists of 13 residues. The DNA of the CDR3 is TGTGCCACCAGCAAAACTAGCGTCTACGAGCAGTACTTC. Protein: CATSKTSVYEQYF.

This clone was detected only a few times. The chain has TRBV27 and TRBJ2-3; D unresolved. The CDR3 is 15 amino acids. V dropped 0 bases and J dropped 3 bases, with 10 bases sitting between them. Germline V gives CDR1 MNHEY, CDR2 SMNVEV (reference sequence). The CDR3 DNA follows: TGTGCCAGCAGTTTATCGACTGACCCTACAGATACGCAGTATTTT. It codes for CASSLSTDPTDTQYF.

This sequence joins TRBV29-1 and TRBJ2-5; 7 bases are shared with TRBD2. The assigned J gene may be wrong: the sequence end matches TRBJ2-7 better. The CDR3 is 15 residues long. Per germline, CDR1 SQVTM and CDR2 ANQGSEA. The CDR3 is CSVVVGGSGAYEQYF. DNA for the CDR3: TGCAGCGTTGTTGTAGGCGGGAGTGGGGCCTACGAGCAGTACTTC.

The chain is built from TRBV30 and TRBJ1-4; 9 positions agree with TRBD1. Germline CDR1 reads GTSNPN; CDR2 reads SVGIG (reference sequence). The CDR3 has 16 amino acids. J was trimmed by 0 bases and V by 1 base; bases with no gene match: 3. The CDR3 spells CAWSAGQGPTNEKLFF. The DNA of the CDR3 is TGTGCCTGGAGTGCGGGACAGGGTCCAACTAATGAAAAACTGTTTTTT.

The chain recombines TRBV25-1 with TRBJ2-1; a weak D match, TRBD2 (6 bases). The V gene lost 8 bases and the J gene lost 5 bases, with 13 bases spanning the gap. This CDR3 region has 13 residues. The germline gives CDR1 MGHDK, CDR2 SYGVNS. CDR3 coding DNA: TGTGCCAGCGGGCGCGGGATTAACAATGAGCAGTTCTTC. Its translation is CASGRGINNEQFF.

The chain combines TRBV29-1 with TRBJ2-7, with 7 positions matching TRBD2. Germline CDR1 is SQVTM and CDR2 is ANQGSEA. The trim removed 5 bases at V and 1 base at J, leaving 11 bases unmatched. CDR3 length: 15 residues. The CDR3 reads CSVYIWTRDSYEQYF. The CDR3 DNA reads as TGCAGCGTTTACATTTGGACTAGGGATTCCTACGAGCAGTACTTC.

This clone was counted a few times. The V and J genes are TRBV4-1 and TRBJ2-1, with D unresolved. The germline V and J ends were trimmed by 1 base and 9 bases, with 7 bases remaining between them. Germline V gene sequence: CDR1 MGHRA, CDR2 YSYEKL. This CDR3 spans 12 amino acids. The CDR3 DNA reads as TGCGCCAGCAGCCAAGGGGGTGCTGAGCAGTTCTTC. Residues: CASSQGGAEQFF.

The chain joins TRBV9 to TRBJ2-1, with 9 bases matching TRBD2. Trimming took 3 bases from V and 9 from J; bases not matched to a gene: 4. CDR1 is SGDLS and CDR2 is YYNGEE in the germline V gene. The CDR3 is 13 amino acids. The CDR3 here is CASSASGAGEQFF. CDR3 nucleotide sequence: TGTGCCAGCAGCGCTAGCGGGGCTGGTGAGCAGTTCTTC.

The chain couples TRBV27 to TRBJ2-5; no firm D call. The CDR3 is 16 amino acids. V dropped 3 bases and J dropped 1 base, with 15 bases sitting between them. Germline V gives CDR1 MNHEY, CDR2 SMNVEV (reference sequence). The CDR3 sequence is CASSFDLSAFQETQYF. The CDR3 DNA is TGTGCCAGCAGTTTTGATCTCTCGGCCTTCCAAGAGACCCAGTACTTC.

Here the CDR3 reads CASSLSNMGLGRGSEQYF. In nucleotides, the CDR3 is TGTGCCAGCAGTTTATCGAATATGGGATTGGGCAGGGGATCCGAGCAGTACTTC. J is TRBJ2-7 and V is TRBV27, with D tentatively TRBD1 (6 bases). The CDR3 contains 18 residues. Germline V CDR1 and CDR2: MNHEY, SMNVEV (reference sequence). V was cut by 0 bases and J by 6 bases, with 24 bases left in between.

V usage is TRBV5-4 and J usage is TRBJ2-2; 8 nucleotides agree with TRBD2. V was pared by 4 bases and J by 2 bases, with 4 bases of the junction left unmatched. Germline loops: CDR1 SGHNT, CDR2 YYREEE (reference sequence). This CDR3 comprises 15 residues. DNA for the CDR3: TGTGCCAGCAGCCTTAGCGGGATCAACACCGGGGAGCTGTTTTTT. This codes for CASSLSGINTGELFF.

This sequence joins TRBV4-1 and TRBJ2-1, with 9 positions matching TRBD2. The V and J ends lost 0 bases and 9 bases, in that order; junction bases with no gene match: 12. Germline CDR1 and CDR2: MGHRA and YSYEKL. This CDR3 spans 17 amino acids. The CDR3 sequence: CASSQDLAGEGMGEQFF. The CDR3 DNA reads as TGCGCCAGCAGCCAAGATTTAGCGGGAGAGGGAATGGGTGAGCAGTTCTTC.

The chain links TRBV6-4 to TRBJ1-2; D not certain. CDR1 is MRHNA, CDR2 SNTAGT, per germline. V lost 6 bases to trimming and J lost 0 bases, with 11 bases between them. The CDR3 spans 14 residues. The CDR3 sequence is CASRATHSNYGYTF. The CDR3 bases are TGTGCCAGCAGGGCGACTCATTCTAACTATGGCTACACCTTC.

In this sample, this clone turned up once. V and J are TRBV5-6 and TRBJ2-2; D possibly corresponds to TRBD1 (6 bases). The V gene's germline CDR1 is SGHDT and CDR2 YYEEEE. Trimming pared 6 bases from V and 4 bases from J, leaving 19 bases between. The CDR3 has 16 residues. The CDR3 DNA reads TGTGCCAGCAACCCCCGGCCGGGACACTTCACCGGGGAGCTGTTTTTT. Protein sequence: CASNPRPGHFTGELFF.

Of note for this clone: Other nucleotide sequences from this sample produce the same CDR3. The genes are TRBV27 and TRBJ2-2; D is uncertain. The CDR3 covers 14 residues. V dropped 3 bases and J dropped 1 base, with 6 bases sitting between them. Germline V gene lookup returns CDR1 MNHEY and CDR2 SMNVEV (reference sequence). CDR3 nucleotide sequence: TGTGCCAGCAGTTTGTCAGGGAACACCGGGGAGCTGTTTTTT. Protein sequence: CASSLSGNTGELFF.

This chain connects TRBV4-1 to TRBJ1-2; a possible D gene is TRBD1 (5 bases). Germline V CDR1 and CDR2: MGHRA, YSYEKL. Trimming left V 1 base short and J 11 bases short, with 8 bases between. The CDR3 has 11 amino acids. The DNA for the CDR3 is TGCGCCAGCAGCCAAGGGGGCGGGTACACCTTC. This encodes CASSQGGGYTF.

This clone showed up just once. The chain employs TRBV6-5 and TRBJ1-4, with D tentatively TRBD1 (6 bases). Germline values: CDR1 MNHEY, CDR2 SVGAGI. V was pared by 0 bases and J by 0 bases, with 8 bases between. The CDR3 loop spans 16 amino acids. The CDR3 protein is CASSYSEGATNEKLFF. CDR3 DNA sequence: TGTGCCAGCAGTTACTCGGAGGGGGCAACTAATGAAAAACTGTTTTTT.

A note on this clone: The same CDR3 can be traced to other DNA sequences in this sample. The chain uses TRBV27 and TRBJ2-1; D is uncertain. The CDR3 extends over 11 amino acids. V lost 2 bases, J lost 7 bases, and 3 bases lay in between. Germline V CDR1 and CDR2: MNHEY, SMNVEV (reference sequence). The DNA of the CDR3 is TGTGCCAGCAGTTTAGGTAATGAGCAGTTCTTC. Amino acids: CASSLGNEQFF.

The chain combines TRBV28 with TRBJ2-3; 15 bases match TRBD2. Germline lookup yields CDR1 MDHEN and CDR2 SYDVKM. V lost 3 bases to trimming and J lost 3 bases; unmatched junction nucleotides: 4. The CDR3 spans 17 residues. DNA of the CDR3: TGTGCCAGCAGTTTGGCCGGGACTAGCGGGAGGACAGATACGCAGTATTTT. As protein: CASSLAGTSGRTDTQYF.